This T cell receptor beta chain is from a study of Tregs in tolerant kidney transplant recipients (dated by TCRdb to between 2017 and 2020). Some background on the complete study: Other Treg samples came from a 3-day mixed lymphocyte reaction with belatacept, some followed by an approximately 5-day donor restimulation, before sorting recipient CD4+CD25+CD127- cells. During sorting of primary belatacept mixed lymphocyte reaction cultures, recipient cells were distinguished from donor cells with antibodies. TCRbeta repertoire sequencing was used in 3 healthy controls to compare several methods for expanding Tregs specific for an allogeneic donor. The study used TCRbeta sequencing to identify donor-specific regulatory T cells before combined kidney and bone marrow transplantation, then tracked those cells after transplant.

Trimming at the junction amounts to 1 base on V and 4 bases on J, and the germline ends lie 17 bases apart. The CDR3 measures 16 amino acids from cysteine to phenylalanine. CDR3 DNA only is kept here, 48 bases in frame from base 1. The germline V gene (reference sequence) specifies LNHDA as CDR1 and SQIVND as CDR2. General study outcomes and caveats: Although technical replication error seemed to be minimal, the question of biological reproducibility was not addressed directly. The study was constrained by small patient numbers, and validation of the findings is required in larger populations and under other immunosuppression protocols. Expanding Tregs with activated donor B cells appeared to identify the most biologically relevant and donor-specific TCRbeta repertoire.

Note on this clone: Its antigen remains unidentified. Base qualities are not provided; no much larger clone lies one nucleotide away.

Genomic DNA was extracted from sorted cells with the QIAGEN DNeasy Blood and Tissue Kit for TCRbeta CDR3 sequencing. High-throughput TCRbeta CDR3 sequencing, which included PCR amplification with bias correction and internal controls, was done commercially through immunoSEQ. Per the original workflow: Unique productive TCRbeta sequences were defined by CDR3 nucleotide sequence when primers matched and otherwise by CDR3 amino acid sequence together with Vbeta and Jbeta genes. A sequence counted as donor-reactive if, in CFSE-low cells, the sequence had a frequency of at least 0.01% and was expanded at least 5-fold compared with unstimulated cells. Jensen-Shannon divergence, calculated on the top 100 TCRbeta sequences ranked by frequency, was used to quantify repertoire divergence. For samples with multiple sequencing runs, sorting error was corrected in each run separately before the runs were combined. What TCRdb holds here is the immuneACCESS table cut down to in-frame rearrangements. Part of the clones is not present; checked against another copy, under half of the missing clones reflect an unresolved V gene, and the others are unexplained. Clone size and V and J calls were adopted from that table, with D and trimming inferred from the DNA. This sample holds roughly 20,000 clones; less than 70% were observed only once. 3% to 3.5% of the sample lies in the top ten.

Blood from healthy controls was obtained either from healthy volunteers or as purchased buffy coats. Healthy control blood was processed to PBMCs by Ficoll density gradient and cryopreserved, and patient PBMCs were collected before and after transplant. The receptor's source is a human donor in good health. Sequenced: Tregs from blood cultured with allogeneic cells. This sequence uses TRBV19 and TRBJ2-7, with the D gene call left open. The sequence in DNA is TGTGCCAGTAGTATAGCCCTTCTAACGGCGGCTTACGAGCAGTACTTC. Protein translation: CASSIALLTAAYEQYF.